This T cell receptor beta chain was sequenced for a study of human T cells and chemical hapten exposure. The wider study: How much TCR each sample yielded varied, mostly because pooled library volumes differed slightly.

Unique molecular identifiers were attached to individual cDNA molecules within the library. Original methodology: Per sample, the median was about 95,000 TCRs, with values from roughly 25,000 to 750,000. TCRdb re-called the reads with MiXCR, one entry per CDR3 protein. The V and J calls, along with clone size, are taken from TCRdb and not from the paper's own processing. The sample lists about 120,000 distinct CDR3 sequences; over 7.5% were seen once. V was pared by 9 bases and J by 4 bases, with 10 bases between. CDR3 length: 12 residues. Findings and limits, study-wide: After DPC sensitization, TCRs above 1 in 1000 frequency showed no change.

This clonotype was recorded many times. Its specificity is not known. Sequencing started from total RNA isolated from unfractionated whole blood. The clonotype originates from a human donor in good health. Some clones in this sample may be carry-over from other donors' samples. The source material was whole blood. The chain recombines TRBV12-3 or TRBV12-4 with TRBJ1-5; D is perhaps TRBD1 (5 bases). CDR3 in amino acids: CASQEGNQPQHF. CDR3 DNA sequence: TGTGCCAGTCAGGAGGGGAATCAGCCCCAGCATTTT.